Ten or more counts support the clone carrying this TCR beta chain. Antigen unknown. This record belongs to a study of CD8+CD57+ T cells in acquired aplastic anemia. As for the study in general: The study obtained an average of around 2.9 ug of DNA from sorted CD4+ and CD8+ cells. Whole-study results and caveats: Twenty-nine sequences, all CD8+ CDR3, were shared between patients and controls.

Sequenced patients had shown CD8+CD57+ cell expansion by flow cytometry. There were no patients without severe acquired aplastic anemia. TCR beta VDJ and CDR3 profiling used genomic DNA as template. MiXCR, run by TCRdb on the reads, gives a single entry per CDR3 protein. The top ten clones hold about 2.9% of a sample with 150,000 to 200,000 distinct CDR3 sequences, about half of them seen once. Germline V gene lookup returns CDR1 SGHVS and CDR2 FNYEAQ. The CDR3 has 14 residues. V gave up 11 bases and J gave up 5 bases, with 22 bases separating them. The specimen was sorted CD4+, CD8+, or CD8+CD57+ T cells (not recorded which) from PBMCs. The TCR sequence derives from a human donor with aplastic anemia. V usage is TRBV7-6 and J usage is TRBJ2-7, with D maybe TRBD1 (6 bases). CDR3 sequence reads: CAPPSTVGGHEQYV. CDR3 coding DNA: TGTGCCCCCCCGAGTACTGTTGGGGGCCACGAGCAGTACGTC.